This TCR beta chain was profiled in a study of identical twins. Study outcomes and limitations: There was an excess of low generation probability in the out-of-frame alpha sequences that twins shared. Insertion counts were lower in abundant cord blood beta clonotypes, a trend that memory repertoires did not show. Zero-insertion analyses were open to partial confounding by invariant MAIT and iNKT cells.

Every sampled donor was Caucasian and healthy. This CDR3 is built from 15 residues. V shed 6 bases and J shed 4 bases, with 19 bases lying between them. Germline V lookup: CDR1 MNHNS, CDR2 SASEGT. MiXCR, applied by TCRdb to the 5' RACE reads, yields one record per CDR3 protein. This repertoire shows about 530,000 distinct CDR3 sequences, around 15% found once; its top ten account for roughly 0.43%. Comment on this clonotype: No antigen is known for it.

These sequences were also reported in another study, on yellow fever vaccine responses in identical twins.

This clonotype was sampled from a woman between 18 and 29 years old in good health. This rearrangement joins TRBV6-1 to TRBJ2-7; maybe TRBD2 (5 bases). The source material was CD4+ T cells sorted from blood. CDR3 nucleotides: TGTGCCAGCAGCCCAGGACTCACTTTTGGGTACGAGCAGTACGTC. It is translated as CASSPGLTFGYEQYV.